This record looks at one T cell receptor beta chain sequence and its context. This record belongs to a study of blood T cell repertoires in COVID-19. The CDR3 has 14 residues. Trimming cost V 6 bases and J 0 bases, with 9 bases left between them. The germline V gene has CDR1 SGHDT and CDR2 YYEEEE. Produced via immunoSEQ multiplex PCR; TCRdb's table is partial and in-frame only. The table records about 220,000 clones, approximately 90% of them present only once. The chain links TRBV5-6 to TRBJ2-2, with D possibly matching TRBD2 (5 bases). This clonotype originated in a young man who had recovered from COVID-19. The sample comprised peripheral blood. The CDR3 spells CASTRGPNTGELFF. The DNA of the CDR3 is TGTGCCAGCACCCGCGGGCCGAACACCGGGGAGCTGTTTTTT.